The 8 T cell receptor beta chains below were found in one sample sequenced in a study of neoadjuvant nivolumab and ipilimumab in lung cancer. Sequencing was performed with immunoSEQ multiplex PCR; in TCRdb, only in-frame clones are kept and a portion is missing. The repertoire holds 25,000 to 30,000 clones, with around 80% as singletons. The specimen comprised peripheral blood, sampled before neoadjuvant nivolumab, alone or with ipilimumab. Receptors originate from an adult with non-small cell lung cancer.

The chain couples TRBV28 to TRBJ1-2; D is ambiguous. Germline CDR1 and CDR2: MDHEN and SYDVKM. V lost 7 bases and J lost 3, with 9 bases in between. The CDR3 runs 12 residues. The CDR3, as DNA: TGTGCCAGCACATTGGCGGACTATGGCTACACCTTC. Residues: CASTLADYGYTF.

The chain combines TRBV14 with TRBJ2-5; 8 bases are a match to TRBD2. The CDR3 sequence is 17 residues long. Trimming cost V 4 bases and J 2 bases; bases outside gene matches: 12. The V gene's germline CDR1 is SGHDN and CDR2 FVKESK. CDR3 sequence (DNA): TGTGCCAGCAGCCTTTTCTCCGTGACTAGCGTACAAGAGACCCAGTACTTC. Translating gives CASSLFSVTSVQETQYF.

Regarding this clone: One junction end disagrees with the germline gene, perhaps due to a read error. The rearrangement links TRBV20-1 to TRBJ1-1; D gene uncertain. Germline V CDR1 and CDR2: DFQATT, SNEGSKA (reference sequence). CDR3 size: 11 residues. The CDR3 here is CSARDSHKDGF. CDR3 in DNA: TGCAGTGCTAGAGATTCCCACAAAGACGGTTTT.

This rearrangement joins TRBV4-1 to TRBJ1-2; 10 bases are a match to TRBD1. CDR1 and CDR2 (germline): MGHRA, YSYEKL. CDR3 length: 15 amino acids. V dropped 0 bases and J dropped 7; count of bases not matched to a gene: 5. The CDR3 DNA is TGCGCCAGCAGCCAAGAGGACAGGGGGTACGGTGGCTACACCTTC. As protein: CASSQEDRGYGGYTF.

The V call is TRBV21-1, the J call TRBJ1-3; the tabulated D call, TRBD1, remains unverified against the DNA. TRBV21-1 is an annotated pseudogene. This CDR3 spans 15 amino acids. CDR3: CAPLWAQGQGNTIYF. The CDR3, as DNA: TGTGCCCCCCTGTGGGCACAGGGGCAAGGAAACACCATATATTTT.

This clone was seen a handful of times. The genes are TRBV7-8 and TRBJ1-1; unclear D gene. CDR3 length equals 13 residues. Germline V CDR1 and CDR2: SGHVS, FQNEAQ. The V and J ends lost 5 bases and 1 base respectively, with 8 bases between them. The CDR3 DNA reads TGTGCCAGCAGCCACACAGAGAACACTGAAGCTTTCTTT. Its protein product is CASSHTENTEAFF.

CDR3 sequence (DNA): TGTGCCAGCAGGGCCCTAGCGGGGGGCTACTACGAGCAGTACTTC. Its translation is CASRALAGGYYEQYF. The rearrangement joins TRBV27 to TRBJ2-7, with TRBD2 identical over 11 bases. V shed 6 bases and J 3 bases; nucleotides not matched to a gene: 7. The CDR3 has 15 residues. The V gene's germline CDR1 is MNHEY and CDR2 SMNVEV (reference sequence).

The chain recombines TRBV7-2 with TRBJ2-7, with D possibly matching TRBD1 (5 bases). Per germline, CDR1 SGHTA and CDR2 FQGNSA. CDR3 length: 16 amino acids. Trimming cost V 4 bases and J 2 bases, with 18 bases left between them. The CDR3 sequence is CASSSRTLSKTYEQYF. CDR3 bases: TGTGCCAGCAGCTCACGGACACTCTCCAAAACCTACGAGCAGTACTTC.